The clone carrying this T cell receptor beta chain has only one observation. The data were obtained in a study of blood T cell repertoires in COVID-19. As for the study in general: COVID-19 samples from acute and convalescent phases originated in the United States, Italy and Spain.

This CDR3 region has 15 residues. Germline V gene lookup returns CDR1 ENHRY and CDR2 SYGVKD. The V gene lost 0 bases and the J gene lost 2 bases, with 8 bases spanning the gap. The table came from immunoSEQ multiplex PCR; TCRdb's copy has only in-frame clones and leaves some out. This table has around 37,000 clones, over 75% appearing once. Sequencing was done on a sample of peripheral blood. The J gene is TRBJ1-5, the V gene TRBV10-3; D is unresolved. The TCR was taken from a human donor in a cohort sampled during active COVID-19. This chain's CDR3 is CAISESETGNQPQHF. Written as DNA, the CDR3 is TGTGCCATCAGTGAGTCGGAGACGGGCAATCAGCCCCAGCATTTT.